At least ten counts were recorded for the clone carrying this TCR beta chain. Its specificity is not known. CDR1 and CDR2 (germline): DFQATT, SNEGSKA (reference sequence). The length of the CDR3 is 15 residues. Germline trimming cut 0 bases from V and 6 bases from J; bases unmatched to any gene: 8. The data were taken from a study of T cells in Graves' hyperthyroidism and ophthalmopathy. Study as a whole: Peripheral blood was secured at the point of initial diagnosis, before any treatment.

Enrolled ophthalmopathy patients presented with a Clinical Activity Score of at least 3, a NOSPECS grade of at least 4, and disease duration under 3 months. Lactation, pregnancy, other autoimmune disease or uncontrolled infection led to exclusion of patients. The investigators amplified TCR beta CDR3 regions from RNA transcripts. Researchers ran a first-round RT-PCR on the TCR CDR3 using the HTBI primer set. One entry per CDR3 protein, called by TCRdb with MiXCR from the multiplex PCR reads. This sample has fewer than 250,000 distinct CDR3 sequences, with 16% found just once. General study results and limits: Also found in blood were most expanded thyroid clonotypes above 0.001.

Sequencing input: blood. The sequence derives from a woman aged 18-30 years with Graves' ophthalmopathy. This chain links TRBV20-1 with TRBJ2-4; 7 bases are shared with TRBD1. The DNA of the CDR3 is TGCAGTGCTAGAGATCCCTGGACAGGCAGAAACATTCAGTACTTC. Protein sequence: CSARDPWTGRNIQYF.